This T cell receptor beta chain derives from a study of blood T cell repertoires in COVID-19. Study context: Acute and convalescent COVID-19 specimens originated in the United States, Italy and Spain.

Methods used by the authors: Counts of nucleated cells, estimated from reference gene primer amplification, were obtained. This table comes from immunoSEQ multiplex PCR, and its TCRdb copy is limited to in-frame clones, with some not included. The V and J calls and clone size are taken from that table; D and trimming were inferred from the DNA. Of 250,000 or so clones in the sample, more than 80% are singletons; the top ten hold roughly 3.9%. This CDR3 spans 15 amino acids. V shed 2 bases and J 3 bases; nucleotides not matched to a gene: 0. Germline lookup yields CDR1 SGDLS and CDR2 YYNGEE. Sequenced sample: PBMCs or T cells enriched from blood (not recorded which). The receptor comes from a woman between 25 and 40 years old with acute COVID-19. This chain links TRBV9 with TRBJ2-2; 11 nucleotides match TRBD1. The CDR3 protein is CASSVGQGDTGELFF. The CDR3 bases are TGTGCCAGCAGCGTGGGACAGGGGGACACCGGGGAGCTGTTTTTT. Full variable domain (missing parts from reference TRBV9 and TRBJ2-2): DSGVTQTPKHLITATGQRVTLRCSPRSGDLSVYWYQQSLDQGLQFLIQYYNGEERAKGNILERFSAQQFPDLHSELNLSSLELGDSALYFCASSVGQGDTGELFFGEGSRLTVL.